This entry lists 14 T cell receptor beta chains sequenced from one sample in a study of blood T cell repertoires in COVID-19. Method: immunoSEQ multiplex PCR; TCRdb's copy keeps in-frame clones and lacks some. Counted here are roughly 250,000 clones, roughly nine tenths occurring once; the ten biggest clones make up about 3%. The sample consisted of PBMCs or T cells enriched from blood (not recorded which). The receptors were sampled from a woman in her fifties or sixties who had recovered from COVID-19.

The chain has TRBV6-2 or TRBV6-3 and TRBJ1-2; weak D call: TRBD1 (5 bases). Germline CDR1 and CDR2: MNHEY and SVGEGT. V was cut by 2 bases and J by 4 bases, with 11 bases left in between. The CDR3 runs to 14 residues. The CDR3 DNA sequence: TGTGCCAGCAGTTACGGGCAGGGTCCCTATGGCTACACCTTC. This sequence encodes CASSYGQGPYGYTF.

V gene TRBV12-3 or TRBV12-4 combines with J gene TRBJ2-1; tentative D call: TRBD2 (6 bases). The V gene lost 6 bases and the J gene lost 7 bases, with 13 bases spanning the gap. The CDR3 totals 13 residues. The CDR3 region is CASSPPGGNEQFF. DNA of the CDR3: TGTGCCAGCAGCCCCCCAGGAGGGAATGAGCAGTTCTTC.

J is TRBJ2-1 and V is TRBV12-5, with TRBD2 matching over 10 bases. V gave up 7 bases and J gave up 3 bases; unmatched junction bases: 3. The germline V gene encodes CDR1 LGHNT and CDR2 FRNRAP. This CDR3 is 14 amino acids long. CDR3 protein: CASASGRDYNEQFF. The CDR3 DNA is TGTGCTAGTGCGAGCGGGAGGGACTACAATGAGCAGTTCTTC.

This clone came up once. The V call is TRBV2, the J call TRBJ2-7; unclear D gene. CDR1 and CDR2 (germline): SNHLY, FYNNEI. This CDR3 has 12 residues. Trimming shortened V by 7 bases and J by 4 bases, and 11 bases separated the two germline ends. CDR3 region: CASTERVYEQYF. CDR3 sequence (DNA): TGTGCCAGCACCGAACGAGTATACGAGCAGTACTTC.

This clone was observed a few times. Other DNA sequences in the sample encode the same CDR3. The chain is built from TRBV30 and TRBJ1-2; no reliable D call. This CDR3 comprises 13 residues. Germline V gives CDR1 GTSNPN, CDR2 SVGIG (reference sequence). The V end was cut by 0 bases, the J end by 4 bases, with 9 bases between. The CDR3 is CAWSVSRSYGYTF. The DNA of the CDR3 is TGTGCCTGGAGTGTGTCCAGAAGCTATGGCTACACCTTC. Using reference TRBV30 and TRBJ1-2 for the parts outside the CDR3, the full variable domain is SQTIHQWPATLVQPVGSPLSLECTVEGTSNPNLYWYRQAAGRGLQLLFYSVGIGQISSEVPQNLSASRPQDRQFILSSKKLLLSDSGFYLCAWSVSRSYGYTFGSGTRLTVV.

This chain joins TRBV18 and TRBJ2-2; 9 nucleotides align to TRBD1. This CDR3 is built from 14 residues. The V and J ends lost 3 bases and 4 bases, in that order; junction bases with no gene match: 0. Germline V lookup: CDR1 KGHSH, CDR2 LQKENI. The CDR3 region has the DNA TGTGCCAGCTCACCGGGACAGGGCACCGGGGAGCTGTTTTTT. The encoded protein is CASSPGQGTGELFF.

This sequence joins TRBV27 and TRBJ1-4; 10 bases agree with TRBD1. The trim removed 8 bases at V and 7 bases at J, leaving 7 bases unmatched. The CDR3 is made up of 14 amino acids. Germline CDR1 reads MNHEY; CDR2 reads SMNVEV (reference sequence). The CDR3: CASAGTGAVEKLFF. CDR3 coding DNA: TGTGCCAGCGCCGGGACAGGGGCGGTTGAAAAACTGTTTTTT.

The rearrangement joins TRBV3-1 (or the pseudogene TRBV3-2) to TRBJ1-5; D is possibly TRBD1 (5 bases). The V end was cut by 2 bases, the J end by 2 bases, with 13 bases between. The CDR3 contains 16 residues. The germline CDR1 and CDR2 sequences are LGHDT and YNNKEL (reference sequence). The CDR3 loop reads CASSQTDTQGNQPQHF. The CDR3 nucleotides are TGTGCCAGCAGCCAAACGGACACACAGGGCAATCAGCCCCAGCATTTT.

CDR3 region: CASSSRTVNYGYTF. As DNA, the CDR3 is TGTGCCAGCAGCTCACGGACAGTTAACTATGGCTACACCTTC. The chain links TRBV5-8 to TRBJ1-2; a possible D gene is TRBD1 (6 bases). The CDR3 runs 14 residues. Trimming left V 3 bases short and J 1 base short, with 10 bases between. CDR1 SGHTS and CDR2 YDEGEE come from the germline V gene.

The chain couples TRBV11-2 to TRBJ2-5; the D is unclear. V was trimmed by 6 bases and J by 3 bases, leaving 8 bases between them. CDR1 is SGHAT and CDR2 is FQNNGV in the germline V gene. There are 12 residues in the CDR3. This CDR3 is CASSPNEETQYF. The CDR3 DNA follows: TGTGCCAGCAGTCCAAATGAAGAGACCCAGTACTTC. Full variable domain (missing parts from reference TRBV11-2 and TRBJ2-5): EAGVAQSPRYKIIEKRQSVAFWCNPISGHATLYWYQQILGQGPKLLIQFQNNGVVDDSQLPKDRFSAERLKGVDSTLKIQPAKLEDSAVYLCASSPNEETQYFGPGTRLLVL.

The chain is built from TRBV7-3 and TRBJ2-5, with 7 bases aligning to TRBD2. The J segment lost 5 bases and the V segment lost 4 bases, leaving 10 bases of the junction unmatched. CDR1 is SGHTA and CDR2 is FQGTGA in the germline V gene. The CDR3 loop spans 15 amino acids. CDR3: CASSSYLGEGETQYF. CDR3 coding DNA: TGTGCCAGCAGCTCCTACTTGGGGGAGGGTGAGACCCAGTACTTC.

The chain joins TRBV18 to TRBJ2-3, with a weak D call TRBD2 (5 bases). Germline CDR1 KGHSH, CDR2 LQKENI. This CDR3 spans 13 amino acids. Trimming pared 6 bases from V and 6 bases from J, leaving 13 bases between. CDR3 nucleotides: TGTGCCAGCTCTCCCAGCCGAGGGGATACGCAGTATTTT. Translation gives CASSPSRGDTQYF.

This rearrangement joins TRBV19 to TRBJ1-6; D perhaps matches TRBD1 (5 bases). Germline lookup yields CDR1 LNHDA and CDR2 SQIVND (reference sequence). The V gene lost 2 bases and the J gene lost 5 bases, with 13 bases spanning the gap. This CDR3 is 16 amino acids long. The DNA for the CDR3 is TGTGCCAGTAGTATAACAGGACGGGTAAATAATTCACCCCTCCACTTT. Residues: CASSITGRVNNSPLHF.

The chain joins TRBV29-1 to TRBJ2-3; the D is unclear. V was pared by 7 bases and J by 1 base, with 12 bases between. The CDR3 loop spans 13 amino acids. Germline V lookup: CDR1 SQVTM, CDR2 ANQGSEA. The CDR3 DNA reads TGCAGCGCTAGGAGAGGCGGCACAGATACGCAGTATTTT. Translating gives CSARRGGTDTQYF.